The 25 T cell receptor beta chains reported below all come from one sample, sequenced in a study of CD8+ T cells in alopecia areata. RNA, once extracted, was reverse transcribed into cDNA for use as the sequencing template. The method was immunoSEQ multiplex PCR; TCRdb's version includes in-frame clones alone and lacks a portion of them. This table has about 180,000 clones, just under 60% appearing once. This specimen was CD4+ T cells sorted from blood, taken at week 0. The receptors were sampled from a human donor with alopecia areata.

The chain links TRBV19 to TRBJ1-2, with D perhaps TRBD1 (6 bases). This CDR3 contains 11 residues. V lost 4 bases and J 8 bases, leaving 8 bases between the germline ends. The germline CDR1 and CDR2 sequences are LNHDA and SQIVND (reference sequence). The CDR3 nucleotides are TGTGCCAGTAGTACGACAGGAGGCTACACCTTC. Residues: CASSTTGGYTF.

In its sample, this clone was seen a few times. V and J are TRBV29-1 and TRBJ2-1; D might be TRBD1 or TRBD2, each matching 5 bases. CDR3 size: 14 residues. V was shortened by 3 bases and J by 9 bases, with 18 bases between the two germline ends. CDR1 is SQVTM, CDR2 ANQGSEA, per germline. The CDR3 DNA is TGCAGCGTTGATGACAGTTGGGAGCAATCTGAGCAGTTCTTC. It specifies CSVDDSWEQSEQFF.

This clone was detected only a few times. This sequence joins TRBV29-1 and TRBJ2-5, with 10 positions matching TRBD2. Germline V gives CDR1 SQVTM, CDR2 ANQGSEA. The J segment lost 1 base and the V segment lost 7 bases, leaving 6 bases of the junction unmatched. CDR3 length: 14 amino acids. Here the CDR3 reads CSAGSGGIQETQYF. The CDR3 DNA sequence: TGCAGCGCTGGTAGCGGGGGGATCCAAGAGACCCAGTACTTC.

This chain uses TRBV2 with TRBJ1-1, with 8 bases fitting TRBD1. With 4 bases clipped from V and 5 bases from J, the junction kept 6 bases outside the gene matches. The CDR3 has 14 amino acids. Germline values: CDR1 SNHLY, CDR2 FYNNEI. CDR3 loop: CASSVAYRGTEAFF. CDR3 DNA sequence: TGTGCCAGCAGTGTGGCTTACAGGGGGACTGAAGCTTTCTTT.

The chain has TRBV5-1 and TRBJ2-7, with unresolved D. The V gene's germline CDR1 is SGHRS and CDR2 YFSETQ. Trimming took off 0 bases at V and 2 bases at J, with 15 bases between the two ends. This CDR3 has 16 residues. In DNA, the CDR3 is TGCGCCAGCAGCTTGGGAGCCAAGGATGGGACCTACGAGCAGTACTTC. This gives the protein CASSLGAKDGTYEQYF. Using reference TRBV5-1 and TRBJ2-7 for the parts outside the CDR3, the full variable domain is KAGVTQTPRYLIKTRGQQVTLSCSPISGHRSVSWYQQTPGQGLQFLFEYFSETQRNKGNFPGRFSGRQFSNSRSEMNVSTLELGDSALYLCASSLGAKDGTYEQYFGPGTRLTVT.

The chain recombines TRBV30 with TRBJ1-5, with D possibly matching TRBD1 (6 bases). CDR3 length equals 17 residues. Germline CDR1 is GTSNPN and CDR2 is SVGIG (reference sequence). V lost 1 base to trimming and J lost 1 base, with 17 bases between them. Here the CDR3 DNA reads TGTGCCTGGAGTGGAGACACGGGACATCCAAGCAATCAGCCCCAGCATTTT. Protein: CAWSGDTGHPSNQPQHF.

The chain has TRBV30 and TRBJ2-5; no clear D gene. This CDR3 is 13 amino acids long. Deletions cut 0 bases from V and 2 bases from J, with 7 bases between. CDR1 is GTSNPN, CDR2 SVGIG, per germline (reference sequence). CDR3 in amino acids: CAWSVLGQETQYF. The CDR3, as DNA: TGTGCCTGGAGTGTGTTGGGGCAAGAGACCCAGTACTTC.

This clone was picked up a small number of times. The chain has TRBV4-2 and TRBJ1-1; no definite D call. The ends were cut back, 0 bases at V and 2 bases at J, with 7 bases in the middle. Germline assignment: CDR1 LGHNA and CDR2 YNFKEQ. This CDR3 spans 14 amino acids. The CDR3 region has the DNA TGTGCCAGCAGCCAAGATAAGATAAACACTGAAGCTTTCTTT. It specifies CASSQDKINTEAFF.

This chain connects TRBV2 to TRBJ1-2; tentative D call: TRBD1 (5 bases). The germline V gene encodes CDR1 SNHLY and CDR2 FYNNEI. Trimming stripped 0 bases from V and 8 bases from J, with 13 bases between. This CDR3 has 14 residues. CDR3 amino acids: CASSEAQQASGYTF. For the CDR3, the DNA is TGTGCCAGCAGTGAAGCGCAACAGGCCTCCGGCTACACCTTC.

This chain connects TRBV9 to TRBJ1-1; 11 bases are shared with TRBD1. The CDR3 spans 16 residues. Trimming cost V 2 bases and J 3 bases; bases outside gene matches: 6. Germline assignment: CDR1 SGDLS and CDR2 YYNGEE. CDR3 in amino acids: CASSVGQGDGDTEAFF. The CDR3 DNA follows: TGTGCCAGCAGCGTGGGACAGGGGGACGGGGACACTGAAGCTTTCTTT.

About this clone itself: Other DNA sequences in this sample translate to the same CDR3. The genes are TRBV30 and TRBJ2-5; a weak D match, TRBD2 (6 bases). Between the trimmed V and J ends, which lost 0 bases and 4 bases, there was a span of 9 bases. Germline V gene data show CDR1 as GTSNPN and CDR2 as SVGIG (reference sequence). The CDR3 consists of 13 residues. CDR3 nucleotides: TGTGCCTGGAGTGTACTCGGGAGAGAGACCCAGTACTTC. Its protein product is CAWSVLGRETQYF.

This clone was recorded once. The CDR3 reads CATSRDGLQGNGYTF. The CDR3, as DNA: TGTGCCACCAGCAGAGATGGTTTGCAGGGAAACGGCTACACCTTC. J is TRBJ1-2 and V is TRBV15; D may be TRBD1 (5 bases). The V gene's germline CDR1 is LNHNV and CDR2 YYDKDF (reference sequence). There are 15 residues in the CDR3. Trimming left V 0 bases short and J 8 bases short, with 16 bases between. Filled out from reference TRBV15 and TRBJ1-2, the complete variable domain reads DAMVIQNPRYQVTQFGKPVTLSCSQTLNHNVMYWYQQKSSQAPKLLFHYYDKDFNNEADTPDNFQSRRPNTSFCFLDIRSPGLGDTAMYLCATSRDGLQGNGYTFGSGTRLTVV.

The V call is TRBV29-1, the J call TRBJ2-2; 11 nucleotides agree with TRBD2. CDR1 and CDR2 from the germline V gene are SQVTM and ANQGSEA. V shed 4 bases and J 0 bases; nucleotides not matched to a gene: 4. The CDR3 covers 16 residues. DNA for the CDR3: TGCAGCGTTGTGGCTAGCGGGGGGCCGAACACCGGGGAGCTGTTTTTT. Translation: CSVVASGGPNTGELFF.

The count of this clone is one. The chain combines TRBV7-9 with TRBJ1-1; TRBD1 is a possible D gene (6 bases). V lost 6 bases, J lost 2 bases, and 13 bases lay in between. CDR1 and CDR2 (germline): SEHNR, FQNEAQ (reference sequence). This CDR3 is built from 14 residues. CDR3 sequence (DNA): TGTGCCAGCAGGGCGGGACAACAAAACACTGAAGCTTTCTTT. It yields the protein CASRAGQQNTEAFF.

This rearrangement joins TRBV29-1 to TRBJ2-7, with TRBD1 as a possible D gene (6 bases). The germline V gene encodes CDR1 SQVTM and CDR2 ANQGSEA. The CDR3 has 11 amino acids. The V end was cut by 4 bases, the J end by 3 bases, with 7 bases between. The CDR3 is CSVGQVYEQYF. The CDR3 nucleotides are TGCAGCGTTGGACAGGTCTACGAGCAGTACTTC.

V gene TRBV29-1 combines with J gene TRBJ2-2, with D hard to call. The germline gives CDR1 SQVTM, CDR2 ANQGSEA. The length of the CDR3 is 13 residues. Trimming shortened V by 1 base and J by 7 bases, and 10 bases separated the two germline ends. The CDR3 nucleotides read TGCAGCGTTGAAGGAGACACTCGCGGGGAGCTGTTTTTT. Translated, it gives CSVEGDTRGELFF.

In its sample, this clone was seen once. The rearrangement uses TRBV27 and TRBJ2-4; D is unclear. CDR3 size: 16 residues. The V end lost 6 bases, the J end lost 0 bases, and 15 bases lay between the germline ends. Per germline, CDR1 MNHEY and CDR2 SMNVEV (reference sequence). CDR3 DNA sequence: TGTGCCAGCAGACATCTGACCGCCGGAGCCAAAAACATTCAGTACTTC. It codes for CASRHLTAGAKNIQYF.

There are a few counts of this clone. The rearrangement uses TRBV18 and TRBJ2-5; tentative D call: TRBD2 (6 bases). This CDR3 comprises 16 residues. V lost 3 bases and J 3 bases, leaving 17 bases between the germline ends. From germline, CDR1 is KGHSH and CDR2 LQKENI. The CDR3 here is CASSPSGGASKETQYF. The CDR3 nucleotides read TGTGCCAGCTCACCGTCCGGCGGGGCGTCCAAAGAGACCCAGTACTTC.

This clone appeared a few times. The V and J genes are TRBV7-9 and TRBJ1-5; TRBD1 aligns across 8 bases. V was clipped by 5 bases and J by 2 bases; unmatched bases: 2. CDR3 length equals 14 residues. Germline V gives CDR1 SEHNR, CDR2 FQNEAQ (reference sequence). The CDR3 DNA follows: TGTGCCAGCAGCCTGACAGGGGGCAATCAGCCCCAGCATTTT. Protein: CASSLTGGNQPQHF.

V usage is TRBV29-1 and J usage is TRBJ2-1, with a weak D call TRBD1 (5 bases). The CDR3 loop spans 17 amino acids. The V gene lost 5 bases and the J gene lost 8 bases, with 28 bases spanning the gap. The germline V gene encodes CDR1 SQVTM and CDR2 ANQGSEA. CDR3 coding DNA: TGCAGCGTTCCCCGAAGAAGCAACAAGGGAAGGGGCCATGAGCAGTTCTTC. Protein sequence: CSVPRRSNKGRGHEQFF.

The chain employs TRBV20-1 and TRBJ2-1; D is possibly TRBD1 (6 bases). Trimming took 5 bases from V and 9 from J, leaving 11 bases between them. Per the germline V gene, CDR1 is DFQATT and CDR2 is SNEGSKA (reference sequence). The CDR3 consists of 11 residues. CDR3 in DNA: TGCAGTGCTTACAGGGCTGGTGAGCAGTTCTTC. Residues: CSAYRAGEQFF.

This clone was seen more than once but under ten times. The chain uses TRBV29-1 and TRBJ2-4, with D perhaps TRBD2 (6 bases). Germline V gives CDR1 SQVTM, CDR2 ANQGSEA. The CDR3 spans 12 residues. Trimming took off 7 bases at V and 9 bases at J, with 16 bases between the two ends. CDR3 in DNA: TGCAGCGGCACAGATAGGGAGGTCATTCAGTACTTC. Its protein product is CSGTDREVIQYF.

This clone was seen only a few times. The rearrangement links TRBV7-9 to TRBJ1-2; D gene ambiguous. Germline V gene sequence: CDR1 SEHNR, CDR2 FQNEAQ (reference sequence). This CDR3 region has 13 residues. Deletions cut 1 base from V and 7 bases from J, with 10 bases between. The DNA for the CDR3 is TGTGCCAGCAGCTTAGGATCGACGGGTGGCTACACCTTC. It encodes CASSLGSTGGYTF.

The chain recombines TRBV5-1 with TRBJ2-5; possibly TRBD1 for D (6 bases). Looked up from germline, CDR1 is SGHRS and CDR2 is YFSETQ. V was cut by 0 bases and J by 5 bases, with 11 bases left in between. CDR3 length: 14 residues. CDR3 nucleotide sequence: TGCGCCAGCAGCTTGGTCGCAGGGGCTGAGACCCAGTACTTC. As protein: CASSLVAGAETQYF.

Details on this clone: Other nucleotide sequences in the sample specify the same CDR3. V and J are TRBV29-1 and TRBJ1-1; TRBD1 agrees at 8 bases. Losses at the gene ends were 7 bases for V and 4 bases for J; bases not matched to a gene: 5. The length of the CDR3 is 12 residues. From germline, CDR1 is SQVTM and CDR2 ANQGSEA. The CDR3 loop is CSGRQGRTEAFF. The DNA for the CDR3 is TGCAGCGGGAGACAGGGGCGCACTGAAGCTTTCTTT.